This entry describes one T cell receptor beta chain. This clone was detected only once. The specificity of this receptor is unknown. Per-nucleotide qualities are absent, and no much larger clonotype sits a single base away. The sample comes from a study of blood T cell repertoires in COVID-19 (dated by TCRdb to the early 2020s). As for the study more broadly: Samples from collaborators originated in the United States, Italy and Spain and spanned both the acute and convalescent phases of COVID-19. The samples were drawn from the first 160 participants of the ongoing ImmuneRACE study and from 1,254 subjects provided by 6 global collaborators. Sample metadata almost always included a de-identified subject ID, COVID-19 status, age in years and sex. A freely available public database, intended as a resource for researchers studying the immune response to SARS-CoV-2, is where the repertoires were released. Deeply sampled blood TCRbeta repertoires from subjects exposed to, actively infected with, or recovered from COVID-19 were included in the dataset. The prospective study material was composed of cDNA or gDNA derived from T cells, B-cell-depleted T cells, or PBMCs. Where available, HLA class I and class II types were taken from metadata supplied by the sample provider and were not determined by assay-based typing.

Overall results and qualifications from the work: The quantity of clinical and demographic metadata differed by source and by participant and was supplied without curation.

The immunoSEQ Assay, a bias-controlled multiplex PCR, was used to amplify TCRbeta CDR3 regions from genomic DNA. The authors' pipeline ran thus. The number of nucleated cells in each sample was estimated by amplification of reference gene primers within the assay. To quantify the absolute abundance of each unique TCRbeta CDR3 rearrangement, sequence reads were collapsed and filtered. Productive Simpson clonality was computed per sample as the square root of Simpson's diversity index over productive rearrangements. TCRdb retrieved this table from immuneACCESS and kept in-frame rearrangements only. Not all clones are present; in checked studies, unresolved V genes account for under half, and no reason is known for the remainder. The DNA gave D and trimming, while V, J and clone size come from that table. Across this sample there are 68,000 or so clones, with approximately 79% seen only once. About 32% of the sample is in the top ten clones.

Collaborating institutions collected whole blood in K2EDTA tubes following their own protocols. For TCRbeta analysis, collaborator samples were shipped as frozen whole blood, as isolated PBMCs, or as DNA extracted from either sample type. Deletion took 2 bases off V and 3 bases off J, with a span of 11 bases between the germline ends. The CDR3 has 14 amino acids, counting the end cysteine and phenylalanine. Just CDR3 DNA is preserved here, 42 bases in frame from base 1. The germline V gene (reference sequence) yields SEHNR for CDR1 and FQNEAQ for CDR2. The receptor was derived from a human donor in a cohort sampled during active COVID-19. Sequencing was carried out using peripheral blood. The chain employs TRBV7-9 and TRBJ2-7; TRBD2 could be the D gene, as 6 bases match. The nucleotides read TGTGCCAGCAGCTTACTAGCGCGACGCTACGAGCAGTACTTC. Its translation is CASSLLARRYEQYF.